This T cell receptor beta chain was retrieved from a study of spatial heterogeneity in lung cancer. Looking at the study overall: Consistently, beta-chain sequences turned up in larger numbers than alpha-chain sequences did. Broader study findings: Blood contained ubiquitous expanded tumor TCRs more at resection than at follow-up.

Time point noted: sample taken at primary tumor resection. Sequencing was performed on whole RNA extracted from tumor and nontumor lung tissue, or from frozen PBMC, and the material was left unsorted. Donation came from about 72 patients with untreated early-stage non-small cell lung cancer. The sample holds a few counts of this clonotype. Its antigen is not known. Germline V CDR1 and CDR2: SGHVS, FNYEAQ. The length of the CDR3 is 13 residues. Losses at the gene ends were 0 bases for V and 11 bases for J; bases not matched to a gene: 3. On each TCR cDNA molecule, a unique molecular identifier was present. MiXCR, run by TCRdb on the 5' RACE reads, gives a single entry per CDR3 protein. Of nearly 50,000 distinct CDR3 sequences in the sample, 7.6% were seen once.

Sequencing was performed on PBMCs, taken at surgery. The sequence came from a female donor with early-stage non-small cell lung cancer. The genes are TRBV7-6 and TRBJ2-3; 9 bases match TRBD1. For the CDR3, the DNA is TGTGCCAGCAGCTTAGCACAGGGGGCCCGGCAGTATTTT. Its protein is CASSLAQGARQYF.